This TCR beta chain was found in a study of tumor-infiltrating lymphocytes in primary liver carcinoma (dated by TCRdb to 2015 to 2018). Study-level background: Of the five patients, three men and two women aged 30 to 69 years, four had hepatocellular carcinoma and one had combined HCC and intrahepatic cholangiocarcinoma. Each sample produced roughly 3.5 to 8 million productive TCRbeta reads, and read depth showed no significant difference between tissue types. Technical replicate repertoires showed high reproducibility, with mean shared-clone rates near 0.89 and correlation coefficients above 0.95. The five patients had tumors of stage T1-T3 N0M0, with maximum diameters ranging from roughly 4.2 to 11 cm. Across five regions of each liver tumor, along with adjacent normal tissue and blood, the study brought together TCRbeta repertoire sequencing, expression microarrays and whole-exome sequencing. TCRbeta repertoire sequencing covered roughly 35 specimens from 5 patients: 25 tumor regions, 5 adjacent noncancerous liver tissues and 5 peripheral blood samples. To link TCRbeta repertoire diversity with the local molecular phenotype, the roughly 25 tumor region samples were profiled using Agilent mRNA microarrays. General study outcomes and caveats: Only about 7-24% of top clones were present in all five regions of a tumor, suggesting spatial heterogeneity of tumor-infiltrating T cells. Since the samples were bulk and unsorted, there was no way to compare CD4+ and CD8+ T cell repertoires. Only the TCR beta chain was sequenced, which likely underestimates true repertoire diversity because unpaired alpha chains were not captured. The top 250 clones made up a significantly larger repertoire fraction in tumors than in blood (p = 0.039). The study included only a few patients, and the authors note findings should be validated in a larger study. Consistent with antigen-driven expansion, pairs of tumor regions showed higher repertoire overlap (mean about 36%) than either tumor-adjacent pairs (about 17%) or tumor-blood pairs (roughly 14%).

The table lists this clonotype with a few counts. Its antigen is unknown. There are no base qualities to consult, and no much larger clone falls within one base. Total RNA and DNA were co-extracted without cell sorting from 20-30 mg of bulk tissue using the AllPrep DNA/RNA mini kit. Between late 2015 and 2016, several patients in China with histopathologically diagnosed primary liver carcinoma had their tumors surgically resected. At the time of sampling, the patients were treatment-naive and had chronic HBV infection. Five spatially separated regions were sampled from each tumor: the superior, inferior, left-lateral and right-lateral poles, plus the tumor centre. More than 75% viable tumor cells were found by histology in every tumor sample. Each fresh piece of tumor and adjacent tissue was cut in two, with one half stored in RNAlater at -80 degrees C and the other half sent for histology. A constant-region primer and ProtoScript II reverse transcriptase were used to reverse-transcribe TCRbeta-specific cDNA from roughly 500 ng total RNA. Three nested multiplex PCR rounds, following a slightly modified ARM-PCR procedure, were used to build the TCRbeta libraries. Each of the first two PCR rounds ran for about 9 cycles and used multiplex TRBV1-TRBV30 forward primers together with a Cbeta reverse primer. A final 25-cycle PCR with Deep VentR polymerase added sample barcodes and Illumina adapters. Amplicons of 200-500 bp were gel-purified with a QIAquick gel extraction kit before sequencing. An Illumina HiSeq 2500 was used to sequence the TCRbeta amplicons, generating 250-bp paired-end reads. The paper's processing steps were these. Quality trimming of reads was performed with Trimmomatic v0.33, and paired reads were merged with FLASH v1.2.11 so that full CDR3 sequences could be recovered. V, D and J germline segments were assigned to the rearranged TCRbeta sequences using MiGEC v1.2.1b. Clonotype statistics, along with Shannon-Wiener diversity indices, were calculated using VDJtools v1.0.0. To cut down on sampling bias, every analysis after diversity analysis relied on just the 250 most abundant clonotypes from each sample. TCRdb reran the public reads through fastp at Q25 and MiXCR, keeping productive beta chains. Rows with one shared CDR3 protein collapse into an entry with the most common genes and DNA. These V and J calls are TCRdb output, not the study's own analysis. The sample contains about 32,000 distinct CDR3 sequences, 74% of them found a single time. The biggest ten clones account for approximately 15% of the sample.

The CDR3 starts with the cysteine, ends with the phenylalanine, and has 17 residues. The sequence is cut down to CDR3 DNA, 51 bases in frame from base 1. Trimming at the junction amounts to 6 bases on V and 2 bases on J, and the germline ends lie 21 bases apart. This sequence originates from a man aged 35 to 55 with primary liver carcinoma and hepatitis B virus infection. The sequencing input was liver tumor tissue from sampling region 4. The sample's cell subset or site label is to be understood as: tumor region T4, right-lateral pole. The chain employs TRBV12-3 or TRBV12-4 and TRBJ2-3; a tentative D match to TRBD2 spans 5 bases. DNA sequence: TGTGCCAGCAGCTCAACTACCGCGGGTTTAGACACAGATACGCAGTATTTT. Its protein reads: CASSSTTAGLDTDTQYF.